Sequencing of this T cell receptor (beta chain) was carried out in a study of blood T cells in healthy people across ages. Combining a sample-barcoded 5' primer with a J-beta primer mix, a second PCR ran for 7 to 11 cycles. All samples yielded 3 million or more CDR3-containing paired-end reads. In TCRdb, the 5' RACE reads were re-called with MiXCR into one record per CDR3 protein. The repertoire includes some 920,000 distinct CDR3 sequences, around 54% of them detected once, and roughly 23% sits in the top ten. This clonotype has ten or more counts. Its specificity is not known. The study's findings and limits: Researchers said unsorted PBMCs prevented a conclusive naive versus antigen-experienced comparison.

The germline gives CDR1 SGHTA, CDR2 FQGNSA. V trimming: 4 bases; J trimming: 2 bases; junction bases outside the gene matches: 0. The CDR3 is made up of 13 amino acids. The sequencing input was blood. The genes are TRBV7-2 and TRBJ2-7; 9 bases match TRBD1. This sequence was found in a woman between 55 and 75 years old in good health. The CDR3, as DNA: TGTGCCAGCAGCTGGGACAGGGCCTACGAGCAGTACTTC. Translating gives CASSWDRAYEQYF.